This passage covers 7 T cell receptor beta chains from one sample sequenced in a study of shared clonotypes between healthy human individuals. Measured with immunoSEQ multiplex PCR; TCRdb has only the in-frame clones, and not every one. The sample yields about 1.5 million clones, roughly 95% seen once. Sequences were obtained from naive CD4+ T cells sorted from blood. The subset here: CD45RA+ positively selected. These receptors came from a man younger than 40 in good health.

This rearrangement joins TRBV5-6 to TRBJ1-2; D possibly corresponds to TRBD1 (6 bases). Germline lookup yields CDR1 SGHDT and CDR2 YYEEEE. V lost 2 bases, J lost 13 bases, and 21 bases lay in between. The CDR3 loop spans 14 amino acids. The CDR3 bases are TGTGCCAGCAGCTTTGGTAGGCGGGACACCGCCCCCACCTTC. Residues: CASSFGRRDTAPTF.

The chain carries TRBV5-8 and TRBJ2-7; TRBD1 is a possible D gene (6 bases). Germline CDR1 SGHTS, CDR2 YDEGEE. The CDR3 length is 15 residues. Trimming shortened V by 4 bases and J by 0 bases, and 14 bases separated the two germline ends. CDR3: CASSPGQGHSYEQYF. The CDR3 DNA sequence: TGTGCCAGCAGCCCGGGCCAGGGGCACTCCTACGAGCAGTACTTC. Using reference TRBV5-8 and TRBJ2-7 for the parts outside the CDR3, the full variable domain is EAGVTQSPTHLIKTRGQQATLRCSPISGHTSVYWYQQALGLGLQFLLWYDEGEERNRGNFPPRFSGRQFPNYSSELNVNALELEDSALYLCASSPGQGHSYEQYFGPGTRLTVT.

The rearrangement joins TRBV29-1 to TRBJ2-5, with 7 bases lining up with TRBD2. Germline V gene sequence: CDR1 SQVTM, CDR2 ANQGSEA. The CDR3 has 11 residues. V lost 7 bases, J lost 5 bases, and 4 bases stayed unmatched. CDR3 in DNA: TGCAGCGGGGGGGGAACCGAGACCCAGTACTTC. This codes for CSGGGTETQYF. The full variable domain, in which reference TRBV29-1 and TRBJ2-5 provide the parts outside the CDR3, is SAVISQKPSRDICQRGTSLTIQCQVDSQVTMMFWYRQQPGQSLTLIATANQGSEATYESGFVIDKFPISRPNLTFSTLTVSNMSPEDSSIYLCSGGGTETQYFGPGTRLLVL.

The V gene is TRBV28, the J gene TRBJ1-3, with 9 bases identical to TRBD1. In germline, CDR1 is MDHEN, CDR2 SYDVKM. The CDR3 has 13 residues. The J segment lost 8 bases and the V segment lost 6 bases, leaving 5 bases of the junction unmatched. The CDR3 reads CASRGQGTYTIYF. CDR3 bases: TGTGCCAGCAGGGGACAGGGTACCTACACCATATATTTT.

The chain has TRBV7-2 and TRBJ1-5, with D possibly being TRBD1 (5 bases). This CDR3 has 15 amino acids. The germline CDR1 and CDR2 sequences are SGHTA and FQGNSA. V was shortened by 6 bases and J by 0 bases, with 12 bases between the two germline ends. This chain's CDR3 is CASSSDRHSNQPQHF. CDR3 DNA sequence: TGTGCCAGCAGTTCCGACAGACATAGCAATCAGCCCCAGCATTTT.

This clone was observed once. The chain employs TRBV7-9 and TRBJ1-1; 12 bases agree with TRBD1. With V trimmed by 8 bases and J by 4 bases, 11 bases remained unmatched. There are 16 residues in the CDR3. The germline V gene encodes CDR1 SEHNR and CDR2 FQNEAQ (reference sequence). This chain's CDR3 is CASDKGDRGPGTEAFF. The DNA for the CDR3 is TGTGCCAGCGACAAAGGGGACAGGGGGCCGGGCACTGAAGCTTTCTTT. Filled out from reference TRBV7-9 and TRBJ1-1, the complete variable domain reads DTGVSQNPRHKITKRGQNVTFRCDPISEHNRLYWYRQTLGQGPEFLTYFQNEAQLEKSRLLSDRFSAERPKGSFSTLEIQRTEQGDSAMYLCASDKGDRGPGTEAFFGQGTRLTVV.

This clone turned up a few times. The chain uses TRBV28 and TRBJ1-1; D is possibly TRBD1 (5 bases). The CDR3 spans 10 residues. CDR1 MDHEN and CDR2 SYDVKM come from the germline V gene. V gave up 6 bases and J gave up 10 bases, with 9 bases separating them. This chain's CDR3 is CASSHGGAFF. In nucleotides, the CDR3 is TGTGCCAGCAGCCATGGGGGAGCTTTCTTT.